The present T cell receptor beta chain was sequenced within a study of T cells in localized non-small cell lung cancer (dated by TCRdb to 2020 to 2022). With regard to the full study: Comparing tumors with uninvolved tumor-adjacent lungs, the study looked at the T cell repertoires of hundreds of patients with early-stage NSCLC. The cohort was made up of some 240 treatment-naive NSCLC patients whose localized lung tumors had been resected. NSCLC patients had a mean age of around 61 years, and 129 were male and 85 to 110 female.

The CDR3 runs 12 residues from the cysteine to the phenylalanine. CDR3 DNA is the only sequence kept; it has 36 bases, read in frame from the first base. V is reduced by 7 bases and J by 6 bases, leaving a spacing of 12 bases between them. Via the germline V gene, CDR1 is MDHEN and CDR2 SYDVKM. TCR beta CDR3 regions were sequenced from DNA using the immunoSEQ Assay. The source study handled its data this way. To compute T cell density, TCR beta template counts were normalized to usable DNA, which was estimated by amplifying housekeeping genes. Richness was estimated with the preseqR package, extrapolating to 400,000 templates for PBMC samples and 120,000 templates for tissue samples. Clonality was defined by subtracting Pielou's evenness from one. To identify tissue-enriched TCRs, differential abundance testing was run on productive amino-acid clonotypes with a minimum total count of 5 and an alpha of 0.1. The Jaccard Index and the Morisita Overlap Index were used to quantify repertoire overlap between compartments. GLIPH grouped TCR beta CDR3s together with public tetramer-defined viral CDR3s, and a viral motif had to include at least three viral sequences and also show V-gene enrichment. TCRdb holds this immuneACCESS table with in-frame rearrangements only. Some clones are missing; in checked studies, unresolved V genes explain under half, and the rest has no known cause. V and J calls and clone size follow that table, whereas D and trimming were derived from the DNA. The sample includes thousands of clones, with more than 40% observed a single time. The biggest ten clones account for under 20% of the sample.

Paper-wide results and their limitations: Since the design was exploratory, TCR variables were selected using unadjusted p-values with no false-discovery rate correction. A median of 57 of the top 100 tumor clones turned up in the paired uninvolved adjacent lung, and around 27 of those clones also ranked among the top 100 of that same adjacent lung. Longer overall survival was associated with higher T cell density in blood, whereas shorter survival was associated with higher clonality in adjacent lung. Uninvolved tumor-adjacent lung showed the highest T cell clonality, higher than tumor, which suggests more focused antigenic responses in the uninvolved tumor-adjacent lung. Multi-region tumor sequencing was not performed, so intratumor heterogeneity could not be excluded.

In the case of this clone: It lacks a known antigen. It has no much larger one-base neighbor in the sample; base qualities were not kept.

At diagnosis, tumor, uninvolved tumor-adjacent lung and peripheral blood were collected and then preserved as a mix of FFPE and fresh-frozen material. The chain is encoded by TRBV28 joined to TRBJ1-1; possibly the D gene is TRBD1, per 6 matching bases. This specimen consisted of lung tumor tissue, obtained before any cancer treatment. This receptor was obtained from a man aged 40 to 69 with stage I lung adenocarcinoma. In nucleotides, the sequence is TGTGCCAGCACCCCGGGACACCCTGAAGCTTTCTTT. Its translation reads: CASTPGHPEAFF.